This T cell receptor beta chain was profiled in a study of cytomegalovirus exposure and HLA in healthy donors. The wider study: Of the donors genotyped, a few hundred in all, around 76% fell in the Caucasian-associated ancestry cluster. Whole-study results and caveats: A later examination showed that TCR association rates differed by HLA locus, with DRB1 most and HLA-C fewest.

As for this clone: As yet, its antigen is unknown.

It was with 60 Vbeta and 13 Jbeta primers that the PCR ran. The authors' processing: Later, about 80 million unique TCR beta chains were counted in an analysis, and about 10 million of them were shared. The method was immunoSEQ multiplex PCR; TCRdb's version includes in-frame clones alone and lacks a portion of them. From that table come the V and J calls and clone size; the DNA was used to work out D and trimming. The sample consists of some 120,000 clones, over 60% of them appearing once. The sequenced material came from PBMCs. This receptor was taken from a young man in good health and CMV-seronegative.

The CDR3 DNA reads as TGTGCCACCCCGGGACTAGCGTCGACCTACGAGCAGTACTTC. Translation: CATPGLASTYEQYF. The rearrangement uses TRBV27 and TRBJ2-7, with 10 bases aligning to TRBD2. V trimming: 10 bases; J trimming: 2 bases; junction bases outside the gene matches: 8. Germline V CDR1 and CDR2: MNHEY, SMNVEV (reference sequence). CDR3 length: 14 residues.